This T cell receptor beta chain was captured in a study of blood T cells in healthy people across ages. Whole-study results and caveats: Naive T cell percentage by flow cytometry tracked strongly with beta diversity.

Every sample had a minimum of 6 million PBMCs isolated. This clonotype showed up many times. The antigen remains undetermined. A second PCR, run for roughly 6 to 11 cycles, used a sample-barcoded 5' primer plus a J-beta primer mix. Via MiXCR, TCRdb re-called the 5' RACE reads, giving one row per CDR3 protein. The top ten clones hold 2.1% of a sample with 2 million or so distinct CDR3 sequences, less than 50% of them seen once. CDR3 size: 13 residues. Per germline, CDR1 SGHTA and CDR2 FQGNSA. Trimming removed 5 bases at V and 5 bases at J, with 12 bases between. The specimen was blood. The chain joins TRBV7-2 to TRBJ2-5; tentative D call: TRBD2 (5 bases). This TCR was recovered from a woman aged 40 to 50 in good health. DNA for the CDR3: TGTGCCAGCAGCACCCTAGCAGGCGAGACCCAGTACTTC. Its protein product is CASSTLAGETQYF.